The 31 T cell receptor beta chains below were found in one sample sequenced in a study of memory CD4+ T cells and cytomegalovirus serostatus. Profiled with immunoSEQ multiplex PCR; TCRdb holds only in-frame clones, not every one. The table lists about 60,000 clones, around 80% of them singletons. The sort gate was single viable CD3+CD4+CD8-CD45RO+ cells for memory CD4+ T cells. Sequenced material: memory CD4+ T cells from blood. The source is an adult in good health and CMV-seronegative. Some clones in this sample may be carry-over from other donors' samples.

This chain connects TRBV28 to TRBJ1-1, with 8 bases matching TRBD1. The V and J ends lost 3 bases and 4 bases, in that order; junction bases with no gene match: 13. CDR3 length: 17 residues. Looked up from germline, CDR1 is MDHEN and CDR2 is SYDVKM. In nucleotides, the CDR3 is TGTGCCAGCAGTTTTTACGGGACAGGTCTCCGGGGCACTGAAGCTTTCTTT. This codes for CASSFYGTGLRGTEAFF.

This clone was counted between two and nine times. J is TRBJ1-3 and V is TRBV5-1; D is possibly TRBD1 (5 bases). The CDR3 has 15 residues. Germline V gene lookup returns CDR1 SGHRS and CDR2 YFSETQ. V was cut by 0 bases and J by 4 bases, with 11 bases left in between. The CDR3, as DNA: TGCGCCAGCAGCTTGGACCTAGGGGCCGGAAACACCATATATTTT. Translated, it gives CASSLDLGAGNTIYF.

This clone was observed once. The V gene is TRBV4-1, the J gene TRBJ2-1, with 7 positions matching TRBD2. Germline-derived CDR1 and CDR2 are MGHRA and YSYEKL. This CDR3 contains 17 residues. V was pared by 0 bases and J by 7 bases, with 12 bases of the junction left unmatched. Here the CDR3 reads CASSQDPDPSGRNEQFF. CDR3 DNA sequence: TGCGCCAGCAGCCAAGACCCGGACCCATCCGGGAGGAATGAGCAGTTCTTC.

This chain links TRBV19 with TRBJ2-2, with TRBD1 identical over 8 bases. V dropped 8 bases and J dropped 0; count of bases not matched to a gene: 2. Germline V lookup: CDR1 LNHDA, CDR2 SQIVND (reference sequence). The length of the CDR3 is 14 residues. This CDR3 is CASRDRSNTGELFF. The CDR3 coding sequence is TGTGCCAGTCGGGACAGGTCGAACACCGGGGAGCTGTTTTTT.

The CDR3 DNA follows: TGTGCCAGCAGCGCGACAGGGGGACACAGTGAAGCTTTCTTT. Protein sequence: CASSATGGHSEAFF. The rearrangement links TRBV7-2 to TRBJ1-1; 9 bases fit TRBD1. Germline V gene lookup returns CDR1 SGHTA and CDR2 FQGNSA. V gave up 5 bases and J gave up 7 bases; unmatched junction bases: 8. The CDR3 is 14 residues long. The complete variable domain, with remaining parts taken from reference TRBV7-2 and TRBJ1-1, reads GAGVSQSPSNKVTEKGKDVELRCDPISGHTALYWYRQSLGQGLEFLIYFQGNSAPDKSGLPSDRFSAERTGGSVSTLTIQRTQQEDSAVYLCASSATGGHSEAFFGQGTRLTVV.

The J gene is TRBJ1-4, the V gene TRBV7-9; maybe TRBD1 (5 bases). CDR1 is SEHNR, CDR2 FQNEAQ, per germline (reference sequence). V lost 6 bases to trimming and J lost 6 bases, with 11 bases between them. CDR3 length: 13 residues. CDR3 nucleotide sequence: TGTGCCAGCAGTTCGGGGGGTCATGAAAAACTGTTTTTT. Translated: CASSSGGHEKLFF. Together with reference TRBV7-9 and TRBJ1-4, the CDR3 gives the full variable domain: DTGVSQNPRHKITKRGQNVTFRCDPISEHNRLYWYRQTLGQGPEFLTYFQNEAQLEKSRLLSDRFSAERPKGSFSTLEIQRTEQGDSAMYLCASSSGGHEKLFFGSGTQLSVL.

This chain uses TRBV19 with TRBJ1-2, with unresolved D. V lost 1 base and J lost 5, with 8 bases in between. CDR3 size: 13 residues. Germline-derived CDR1 and CDR2 are LNHDA and SQIVND (reference sequence). DNA for the CDR3: TGTGCCAGTAGTATAGGTCGCGGGTATGGCTACACCTTC. Amino acid sequence: CASSIGRGYGYTF.

V usage is TRBV6-4 and J usage is TRBJ2-7, with 7 positions matching TRBD2. This CDR3 spans 16 amino acids. CDR1 MRHNA and CDR2 SNTAGT come from the germline V gene. J gave up 6 bases and V 2 bases, and 13 bases lay outside the gene matches. CDR3 region: CASSDPTASGTSEQYF. The CDR3 DNA reads TGTGCCAGCAGTGACCCGACGGCTAGCGGTACCTCCGAGCAGTACTTC.

This clone was picked up a small number of times. The chain is built from TRBV7-2 and TRBJ2-2; 11 positions agree with TRBD1. CDR3 length: 16 amino acids. Germline loops: CDR1 SGHTA, CDR2 FQGNSA. With V trimmed by 5 bases and J by 6 bases, 8 bases remained unmatched. The CDR3 bases are TGTGCCAGCAGCGCCCGGGACAGGGGGTTAGCCGGGGAGCTGTTTTTT. Residues: CASSARDRGLAGELFF. The full variable domain, in which reference TRBV7-2 and TRBJ2-2 provide the parts outside the CDR3, is GAGVSQSPSNKVTEKGKDVELRCDPISGHTALYWYRQSLGQGLEFLIYFQGNSAPDKSGLPSDRFSAERTGGSVSTLTIQRTQQEDSAVYLCASSARDRGLAGELFFGEGSRLTVL.

This chain uses TRBV5-4 with TRBJ2-3, with TRBD1 matching 9 bases. Germline V CDR1 and CDR2: SGHNT, YYREEE (reference sequence). This CDR3 has 15 residues. The V segment lost 2 bases and the J segment 4 bases; nucleotides outside the gene matches: 5. The chain's CDR3 is CASSFQDRGPDTQYF. The CDR3 bases are TGTGCCAGCAGCTTCCAGGACAGGGGCCCAGATACGCAGTATTTT. Drawing the rest from reference TRBV5-4 and TRBJ2-3, the complete variable domain is ETGVTQSPTHLIKTRGQQVTLRCSSQSGHNTVSWYQQALGQGPQFIFQYYREEENGRGNFPPRFSGLQFPNYSSELNVNALELDDSALYLCASSFQDRGPDTQYFGPGTRLTVL.

This clone has more than one count but fewer than ten. This chain uses TRBV9 with TRBJ2-3; possible D gene TRBD2, 5 bases. The CDR3 spans 15 residues. The germline V and J ends were trimmed by 1 base and 0 bases, with 9 bases remaining between them. Per germline, CDR1 SGDLS and CDR2 YYNGEE. The CDR3 loop is CASSVSGTSTDTQYF. In nucleotides, the CDR3 is TGTGCCAGCAGCGTAAGCGGTACCAGCACAGATACGCAGTATTTT.

This chain joins TRBV5-4 and TRBJ1-2; maybe TRBD1 (6 bases). Trimming shortened V by 2 bases and J by 1 base, and 15 bases separated the two germline ends. The CDR3 has 16 amino acids. Per the germline V gene, CDR1 is SGHNT and CDR2 is YYREEE (reference sequence). The chain's CDR3 is CASSFRGGGYNYGYTF. For the CDR3, the DNA is TGTGCCAGCAGCTTTAGAGGGGGGGGCTATAACTATGGCTACACCTTC.

J is TRBJ1-1 and V is TRBV30; possible D gene TRBD1, 6 bases. Per the germline V gene, CDR1 is GTSNPN and CDR2 is SVGIG (reference sequence). V lost 4 bases to trimming and J lost 11 bases, with 17 bases between them. The CDR3 has 12 residues. CDR3 loop: CAWTNAGEWAFF. The CDR3 DNA reads TGTGCCTGGACCAACGCAGGGGAGTGGGCTTTCTTT.

In regard to this clone: Other DNA sequences of this sample code for an identical CDR3. The genes are TRBV5-1 and TRBJ2-2; TRBD1 agrees at 7 bases. The CDR3 runs to 14 residues. The ends lost 2 bases at V and 6 bases at J; junction bases unmatched: 4. The germline gives CDR1 SGHRS, CDR2 YFSETQ. CDR3 loop: CASSFQQGSGELFF. As DNA, the CDR3 is TGCGCCAGCAGCTTCCAACAGGGGTCCGGGGAGCTGTTTTTT.

The chain combines TRBV15 with TRBJ1-1; D remains ambiguous. The V and J ends lost 0 bases and 4 bases respectively, with 12 bases between them. The CDR3 sequence is 15 residues long. CDR1 and CDR2 from the germline V gene are LNHNV and YYDKDF (reference sequence). The CDR3 is CATSRDGRAGTEAFF. The CDR3 DNA reads as TGTGCCACCAGCAGAGACGGGAGGGCCGGCACTGAAGCTTTCTTT.

The rearrangement joins TRBV18 to TRBJ2-7; TRBD1 is a possible D gene (6 bases). Germline CDR1 is KGHSH and CDR2 is LQKENI. Trimming took 4 bases from V and 4 from J, leaving 14 bases between them. There are 14 residues in the CDR3. CDR3 amino acids: CASSRAGTLYEQYF. The CDR3 nucleotides are TGTGCCAGCTCACGAGCCGGGACACTATACGAGCAGTACTTC.

This chain links TRBV4-1 with TRBJ2-1, with TRBD2 as a possible D gene (6 bases). From germline, CDR1 is MGHRA and CDR2 YSYEKL. This CDR3 contains 16 residues. Trimming took 1 base from V and 0 from J, leaving 10 bases between them. In DNA, the CDR3 is TGCGCCAGCAGCCAAGGAGCGGGCCGCTCCTACAATGAGCAGTTCTTC. Translating gives CASSQGAGRSYNEQFF.

The V call is TRBV9, the J call TRBJ2-2; D is possibly TRBD1 or TRBD2 (5 bases each). V gave up 6 bases and J gave up 4 bases, with 13 bases separating them. The length of the CDR3 is 14 residues. Germline CDR1 reads SGDLS; CDR2 reads YYNGEE. The CDR3 protein is CASTKGTVTGELFF. Here the CDR3 DNA reads TGTGCCAGCACCAAAGGGACGGTCACCGGGGAGCTGTTTTTT.

V gene TRBV6-4 combines with J gene TRBJ2-3; 8 nucleotides match TRBD1. The germline CDR1 and CDR2 sequences are MRHNA and SNTAGT. The CDR3 is 13 residues long. J gave up 10 bases and V 4 bases, and 7 bases lay outside the gene matches. This chain's CDR3 is CASSGPGQGPQYF. For the CDR3, the DNA is TGTGCCAGCAGTGGCCCAGGACAGGGACCGCAGTATTTT.

The rearrangement links TRBV9 to TRBJ2-5; D may be TRBD1 or TRBD2 (6 bases each). This CDR3 comprises 15 residues. Trimming took off 0 bases at V and 0 bases at J, with 9 bases between the two ends. The germline V gene has CDR1 SGDLS and CDR2 YYNGEE. As DNA, the CDR3 is TGTGCCAGCAGCGTAGCGGGGGCTAACCAAGAGACCCAGTACTTC. Amino acid sequence: CASSVAGANQETQYF.

A few counts support this clone. The chain combines TRBV7-9 with TRBJ2-7, with TRBD1 matching over 10 bases. The CDR3 is 19 residues long. Per germline, CDR1 SEHNR and CDR2 FQNEAQ (reference sequence). V dropped 5 bases and J dropped 0; count of bases not matched to a gene: 16. The CDR3 here is CASSALRDRGEINSYEQYF. CDR3 DNA: TGTGCCAGCAGCGCACTCCGGGACAGGGGTGAAATCAACTCCTACGAGCAGTACTTC.

V gene TRBV7-8 combines with J gene TRBJ2-7; 7 nucleotides line up with TRBD1. CDR3 length: 14 amino acids. The trim removed 5 bases at V and 2 bases at J, leaving 6 bases unmatched. Germline CDR1 is SGHVS and CDR2 is FQNEAQ. The CDR3 DNA reads TGTGCCAGCAGCCGTGACAGGGCCACCTACGAGCAGTACTTC. Its protein is CASSRDRATYEQYF.

This chain connects TRBV30 to TRBJ1-3; maybe TRBD1 (6 bases). Germline V gene sequence: CDR1 GTSNPN, CDR2 SVGIG (reference sequence). The CDR3 covers 14 residues. Trimming left V 0 bases short and J 2 bases short, with 8 bases between. DNA for the CDR3: TGTGCCTGGAGTGTAGGGGGGCCTGGAAACACCATATATTTT. Translating gives CAWSVGGPGNTIYF.

The V gene is TRBV28, the J gene TRBJ1-4; D not resolved. The V end was cut by 7 bases, the J end by 5 bases, with 5 bases between. Germline V gene sequence: CDR1 MDHEN, CDR2 SYDVKM. The CDR3 length is 11 residues. As DNA, the CDR3 is TGTGCCAGCACGGAGAATGAAAAACTGTTTTTT. This translates into CASTENEKLFF.

This rearrangement joins TRBV2 to TRBJ1-6, with TRBD1 matching over 8 bases. Germline CDR1 and CDR2: SNHLY and FYNNEI. V dropped 6 bases and J dropped 13; count of bases not matched to a gene: 17. The CDR3 is 16 residues long. The CDR3 sequence is CASSLQGVGTGTPLHF. CDR3 bases: TGTGCCAGCAGCCTACAGGGGGTGGGAACGGGGACCCCCCTCCACTTT.

The gene calls are TRBV28 and TRBJ1-4; no clear D gene. V gave up 6 bases and J gave up 3 bases, with 8 bases separating them. Looked up from germline, CDR1 is MDHEN and CDR2 is SYDVKM. This CDR3 has 13 amino acids. The CDR3 nucleotides read TGTGCCAGCAGCCCGGGCTCTAATGAAAAACTGTTTTTT. It yields the protein CASSPGSNEKLFF.

V is TRBV2 and J is TRBJ2-7; 8 bases map to TRBD2. CDR3 length equals 16 residues. Germline CDR1 and CDR2: SNHLY and FYNNEI. Trimming at V came to 8 bases and at J to 6 bases, leaving 18 bases not matched to a gene. The CDR3: CASRKGESGRWLEQYF. The CDR3 DNA reads as TGTGCCAGCCGTAAAGGGGAGAGCGGGAGATGGCTCGAGCAGTACTTC.

The V gene is TRBV7-8, the J gene TRBJ2-7; 7 bases fit TRBD1. V lost 4 bases and J lost 5; bases outside the gene matches: 8. The germline gives CDR1 SGHVS, CDR2 FQNEAQ. CDR3 length: 14 amino acids. CDR3 sequence reads: CASSSDRTAHEQYF. The CDR3 nucleotides are TGTGCCAGCAGCTCGGACAGGACGGCCCACGAGCAGTACTTC.

This clone was detected a few times. This chain links TRBV5-6 with TRBJ2-1; TRBD2 aligns across 11 bases. The length of the CDR3 is 17 residues. Germline trimming cut 1 base from V and 2 bases from J; bases unmatched to any gene: 5. Germline values: CDR1 SGHDT, CDR2 YYEEEE. The CDR3 region has the DNA TGTGCCAGCAGCTTGCTAGCGGGGGGCGTCACCTACAATGAGCAGTTCTTC. Its protein product is CASSLLAGGVTYNEQFF.

The chain recombines TRBV6-1 with TRBJ1-6; 8 nucleotides agree with TRBD1. This CDR3 spans 13 amino acids. Unmatched junction bases numbered 5, after V lost 7 bases and J lost 9 bases. The germline CDR1 and CDR2 sequences are MNHNS and SASEGT. In DNA, the CDR3 is TGTGCCAGCATTGCCAGGGGGCGTTCACCCCTCCACTTT. This codes for CASIARGRSPLHF.

This rearrangement joins TRBV29-1 to TRBJ1-1, with a possible D match to TRBD1 (5 bases). The germline gives CDR1 SQVTM, CDR2 ANQGSEA. The CDR3 loop spans 13 amino acids. The V end was cut by 1 base, the J end by 5 bases, with 11 bases between. CDR3 DNA sequence: TGCAGCGTTGAAGGCTTGGGGGAAACTGAAGCTTTCTTT. This gives the protein CSVEGLGETEAFF.